Sequencing of this T cell receptor (beta chain) was carried out in a study of CD8 T cells in Susac syndrome. It was with random hexamers that 0.5 to 1 ug RNA was reverse transcribed. A single record per CDR3 protein comes from TCRdb applying MiXCR to the immunoSEQ multiplex PCR reads. The sample lists 400,000 or so distinct CDR3 sequences; more than 80% were seen once. Sequencing targeted TCR beta in T cells from blood (CD8+ and CD4+). While CD8+ and CD4+ T cells were isolated negatively, TEMRA cells were enriched by FACS. V gave up 0 bases and J gave up 4 bases; unmatched junction bases: 13. The CDR3 is 19 amino acids. CDR1 GTSNPN and CDR2 SVGIG come from the germline V gene (reference sequence).

Material: CD8+ T cells from PBMCs. The receptor was derived from a human donor with multiple sclerosis. The chain carries TRBV30 and TRBJ2-1; TRBD2 matches at 12 bases. CDR3 in amino acids: CAWSVSLRTSGIYYNEQFF. In nucleotides, the CDR3 is TGTGCCTGGAGTGTATCTTTGCGGACTAGCGGGATTTATTACAATGAGCAGTTCTTC. The whole variable domain, remainder taken from reference TRBV30 and TRBJ2-1, is SQTIHQWPATLVQPVGSPLSLECTVEGTSNPNLYWYRQAAGRGLQLLFYSVGIGQISSEVPQNLSASRPQDRQFILSSKKLLLSDSGFYLCAWSVSLRTSGIYYNEQFFGPGTRLTVL.